A selection of T cell receptor beta chains follows, all from one sample in a study of T cells after yellow fever vaccination. One entry per CDR3 protein results from TCRdb running MiXCR on the 5' RACE reads. In the table there are some 500,000 distinct CDR3 sequences, approximately 13% of which are singletons. The specimen comprised PBMCs, sampled on the day of the yellow fever booster vaccination. These receptors originate from a man in his thirties or forties who received the YFV17D yellow fever vaccine. Each CDR3 is given without its conserved first and last residue. D genes are given only for firm matches.

V gene	J gene	D gene	CDR3 protein
TRBV28	TRBJ2-1	TRBD2	ASSSPAGLAGNQF
TRBV20-1	TRBJ1-5	-	SANRGRENQPQH
TRBV27	TRBJ2-6	TRBD2	ASSLGRDYSGANVLT
TRBV20-1	TRBJ1-1	TRBD1	SARDLKGASSEAF
TRBV5-1	TRBJ2-1	TRBD2	ASKGSGRARYNEQF
TRBV5-1	TRBJ1-3	-	ASSFGWVSSGNTIY
TRBV20-1	TRBJ1-6	TRBD1	SALDRGYSPLH
TRBV9	TRBJ2-1	-	ASSRQPSAYNEQF
TRBV19	TRBJ2-3	TRBD2	ASSNGLAATDTQY
TRBV5-4	TRBJ1-2	TRBD1	ASSWNRGRPDGYT
TRBV15	TRBJ2-1	-	ATSRGRALPLQF
TRBV5-6	TRBJ1-4	-	ASSLRDGASEKLF
TRBV10-2	TRBJ2-4	TRBD1	ASSESRQGNIQY
TRBV4-1	TRBJ2-1	-	ASSQEGAGANEQF
TRBV20-1	TRBJ1-2	TRBD1	SSSGQNYGYT
TRBV21-1	TRBJ2-7	-	ASSKMTCWSYEQY
TRBV12-3/TRBV12-4	TRBJ2-2	TRBD2	ASGLREGNTGELF